This T cell receptor beta chain was documented in a study of OX40 agonist ivuxolimab in advanced cancers. Turning to the study itself: The patients got ivuxolimab, which is an agonistic anti-OX40 (CD134) antibody. Dose-escalation patients were diagnosed with hepatocellular carcinoma, melanoma, renal cell cancer or head and neck cancer.

The germline V gene has CDR1 KGHSH and CDR2 LQKENI. The CDR3 is 16 residues long. V gave up 0 bases and J gave up 4 bases; unmatched junction bases: 7. The method was immunoSEQ multiplex PCR; TCRdb's version includes in-frame clones alone and lacks a portion of them. Altogether around 48,000 clones are present, more than 70% being singletons, with the ten largest covering about 3%. The sequences come from CD4+ or CD8+ T cells sorted from blood, collected in a trial of the OX40 agonist ivuxolimab. The chain couples TRBV18 to TRBJ2-3; 7 nucleotides agree with TRBD1. This TCR came from an adult with an advanced solid tumor such as melanoma, head and neck, liver or kidney cancer. CDR3 in amino acids: CASSPPTGDRADTQYF. The CDR3 DNA sequence: TGTGCCAGCTCACCACCCACAGGGGATCGGGCAGATACGCAGTATTTT. Using reference TRBV18 and TRBJ2-3 for the parts outside the CDR3, the full variable domain is NAGVMQNPRHLVRRRGQEARLRCSPMKGHSHVYWYRQLPEEGLKFMVYLQKENIIDESGMPKERFSAEFPKEGPSILRIQQVVRGDSAAYFCASSPPTGDRADTQYFGPGTRLTVL.